The entry that follows covers one T cell receptor beta chain sequence. The data are from a study of blood T cell repertoires in COVID-19. About the study: From the United States, Italy and Spain came samples of acute and convalescent COVID-19. PBMCs, B-cell-depleted T cells, or T cells were the source of the cDNA or gDNA that made up the material.

Original processing methods: Nucleated cell number was recorded as an estimate derived from reference gene primer amplification. Method: immunoSEQ multiplex PCR; TCRdb's copy keeps in-frame clones and lacks some. D and trimming come from the DNA, and the V and J calls and clone size come from that table. The sample carries over 75,000 clones, roughly nine tenths recorded once. Germline-derived CDR1 and CDR2 are LNHDA and SQIVND (reference sequence). This CDR3 contains 13 residues. V was cut by 5 bases and J by 4 bases, with 11 bases left in between. The sample taken for sequencing was peripheral blood. The genes are TRBV19 and TRBJ1-2, with D possibly being TRBD1 (5 bases). The TCR comes from a man aged 60 to 69 with acute or convalescent COVID-19. This chain's CDR3 is CASSPTTGYGYTF. The CDR3 nucleotides are TGTGCCAGTAGTCCAACCACAGGCTATGGCTACACCTTC.